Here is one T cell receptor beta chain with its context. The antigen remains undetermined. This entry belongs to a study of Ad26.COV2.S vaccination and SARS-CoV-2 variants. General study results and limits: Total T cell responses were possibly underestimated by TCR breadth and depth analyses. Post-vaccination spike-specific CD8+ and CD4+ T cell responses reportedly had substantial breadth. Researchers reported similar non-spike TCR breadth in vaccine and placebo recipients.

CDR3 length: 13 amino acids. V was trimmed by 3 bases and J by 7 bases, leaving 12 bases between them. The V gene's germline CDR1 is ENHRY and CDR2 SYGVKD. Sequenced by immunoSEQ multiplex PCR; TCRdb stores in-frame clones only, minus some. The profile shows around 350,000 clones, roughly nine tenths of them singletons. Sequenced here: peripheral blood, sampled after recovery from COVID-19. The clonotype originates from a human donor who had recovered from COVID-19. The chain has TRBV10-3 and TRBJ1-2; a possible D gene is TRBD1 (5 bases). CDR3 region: CAISDRGVGGYTF. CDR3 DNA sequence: TGTGCCATCAGTGATCGGGGGGTGGGTGGCTACACCTTC.